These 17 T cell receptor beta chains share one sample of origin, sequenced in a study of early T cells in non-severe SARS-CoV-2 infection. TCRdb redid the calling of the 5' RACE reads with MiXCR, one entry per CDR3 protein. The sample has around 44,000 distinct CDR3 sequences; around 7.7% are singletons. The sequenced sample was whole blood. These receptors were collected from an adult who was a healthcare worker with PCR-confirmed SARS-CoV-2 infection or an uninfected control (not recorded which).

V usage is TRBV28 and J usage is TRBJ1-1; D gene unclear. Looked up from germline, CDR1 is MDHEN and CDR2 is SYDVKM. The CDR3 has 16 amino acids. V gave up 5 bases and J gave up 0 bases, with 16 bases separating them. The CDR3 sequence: CASSESEGLMNTEAFF. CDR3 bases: TGTGCCAGCAGTGAGAGCGAAGGACTCATGAACACTGAAGCTTTCTTT.

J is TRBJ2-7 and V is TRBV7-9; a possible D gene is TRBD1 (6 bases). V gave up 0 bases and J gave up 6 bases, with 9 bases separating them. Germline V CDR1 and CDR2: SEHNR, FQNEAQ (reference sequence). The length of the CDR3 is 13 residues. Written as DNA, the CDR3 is TGTGCCAGCAGCTTAGCGGGCAGGGGCGAGCAGTACTTC. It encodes CASSLAGRGEQYF.

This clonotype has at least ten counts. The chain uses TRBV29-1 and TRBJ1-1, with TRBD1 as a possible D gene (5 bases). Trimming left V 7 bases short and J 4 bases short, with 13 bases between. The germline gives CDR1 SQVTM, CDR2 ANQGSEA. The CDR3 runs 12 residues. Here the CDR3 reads CSGEGSSTEAFF. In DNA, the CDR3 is TGCAGCGGAGAGGGGTCTAGCACTGAAGCTTTCTTT.

The CDR3 loop reads CASSFVYEQFF. The DNA of the CDR3 is TGTGCCAGCAGTTTTGTTTATGAGCAGTTCTTC. This chain joins TRBV12-3 or TRBV12-4 and TRBJ2-1; D remains ambiguous. This CDR3 comprises 11 residues. Trimming took off 3 bases at V and 8 bases at J, with 5 bases between the two ends.

This CDR3 reads CSAEAGVSNYGYTF. CDR3 bases: TGCAGTGCCGAGGCAGGGGTTAGTAACTATGGCTACACCTTC. This chain uses TRBV20-1 with TRBJ1-2, with D tentatively TRBD1 (6 bases). CDR1 DFQATT and CDR2 SNEGSKA come from the germline V gene (reference sequence). The CDR3 has 14 residues. The V end was cut by 6 bases, the J end by 1 base, with 15 bases between.

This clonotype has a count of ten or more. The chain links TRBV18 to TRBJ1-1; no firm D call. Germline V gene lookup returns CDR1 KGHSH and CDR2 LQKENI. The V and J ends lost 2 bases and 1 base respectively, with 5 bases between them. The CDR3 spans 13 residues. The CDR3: CASSPIGNTEAFF. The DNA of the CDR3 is TGTGCCAGCTCACCAATTGGGAACACTGAAGCTTTCTTT.

The DNA of the CDR3 is TGTGCCAGTAGTATAGACAGTCTCTCTGGGGCCAACGTCCTGACTTTC. Its translation: CASSIDSLSGANVLTF. The V call is TRBV19, the J call TRBJ2-6; D gene unclear. Germline loops: CDR1 LNHDA, CDR2 SQIVND (reference sequence). The V end was cut by 0 bases, the J end by 0 bases, with 6 bases between. The CDR3 runs to 16 residues.

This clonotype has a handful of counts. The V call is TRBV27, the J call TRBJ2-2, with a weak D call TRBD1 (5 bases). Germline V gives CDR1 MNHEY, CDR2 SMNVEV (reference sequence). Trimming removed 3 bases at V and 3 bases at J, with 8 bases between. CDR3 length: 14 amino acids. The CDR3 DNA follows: TGTGCCAGCAGTTTGCAGGGTTACACCGGGGAGCTGTTTTTT. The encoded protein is CASSLQGYTGELFF.

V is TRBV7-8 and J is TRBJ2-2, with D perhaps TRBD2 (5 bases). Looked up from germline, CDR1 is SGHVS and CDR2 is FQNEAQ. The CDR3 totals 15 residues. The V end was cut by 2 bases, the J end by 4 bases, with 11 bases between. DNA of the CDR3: TGTGCCAGCAGCTTAATGCTGGACTTCACCGGGGAGCTGTTTTTT. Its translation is CASSLMLDFTGELFF. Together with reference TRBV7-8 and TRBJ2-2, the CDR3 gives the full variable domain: GAGVSQSPRYKVAKRGQDVALRCDPISGHVSLFWYQQALGQGPEFLTYFQNEAQLDKSGLPSDRFFAERPEGSVSTLKIQRTQQEDSAVYLCASSLMLDFTGELFFGEGSRLTVL.

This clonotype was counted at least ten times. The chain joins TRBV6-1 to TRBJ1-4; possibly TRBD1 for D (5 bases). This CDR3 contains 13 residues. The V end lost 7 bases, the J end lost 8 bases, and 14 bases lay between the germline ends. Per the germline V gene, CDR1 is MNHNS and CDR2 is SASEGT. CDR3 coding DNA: TGTGCCAGCACCGGGACCCCCCGGGAAAAACTGTTTTTT. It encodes CASTGTPREKLFF.

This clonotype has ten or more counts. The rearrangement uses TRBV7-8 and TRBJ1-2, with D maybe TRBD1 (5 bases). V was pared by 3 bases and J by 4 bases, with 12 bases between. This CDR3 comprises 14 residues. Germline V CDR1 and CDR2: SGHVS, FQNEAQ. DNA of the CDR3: TGTGCCAGCAGCTTGGGACTTACCCTCTATGGCTACACCTTC. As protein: CASSLGLTLYGYTF.

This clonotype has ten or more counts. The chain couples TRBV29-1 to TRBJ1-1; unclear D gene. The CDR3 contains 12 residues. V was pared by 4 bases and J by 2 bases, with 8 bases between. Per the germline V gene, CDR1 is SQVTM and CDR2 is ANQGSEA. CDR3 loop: CSVAQTNTEAFF. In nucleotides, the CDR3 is TGCAGCGTTGCACAGACTAACACTGAAGCTTTCTTT.

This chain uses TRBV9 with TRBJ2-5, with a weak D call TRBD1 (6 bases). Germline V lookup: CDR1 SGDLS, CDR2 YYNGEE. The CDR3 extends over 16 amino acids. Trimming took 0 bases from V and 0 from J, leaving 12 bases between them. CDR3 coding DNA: TGTGCCAGCAGCGTAGGGGCCCGGGACAACCAAGAGACCCAGTACTTC. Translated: CASSVGARDNQETQYF.

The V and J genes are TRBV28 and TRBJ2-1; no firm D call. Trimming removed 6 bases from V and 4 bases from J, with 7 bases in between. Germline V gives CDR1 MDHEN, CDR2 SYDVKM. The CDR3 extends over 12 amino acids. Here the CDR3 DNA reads TGTGCCAGCAGGCGCGGTTACAATGAGCAGTTCTTC. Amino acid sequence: CASRRGYNEQFF.

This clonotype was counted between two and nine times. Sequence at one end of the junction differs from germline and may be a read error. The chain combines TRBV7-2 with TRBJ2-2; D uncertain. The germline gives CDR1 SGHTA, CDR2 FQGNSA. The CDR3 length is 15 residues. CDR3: CASSLGSRNPGELFF. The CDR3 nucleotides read TGTGCCAGCAGCTTAGGTTCCAGGAACCCCGGGGAGCTGTTTTTT.

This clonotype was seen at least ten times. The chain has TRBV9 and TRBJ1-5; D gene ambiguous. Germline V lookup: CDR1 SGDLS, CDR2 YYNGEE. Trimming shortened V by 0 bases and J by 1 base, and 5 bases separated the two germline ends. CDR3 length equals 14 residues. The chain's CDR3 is CASSVGQSNQPQHF. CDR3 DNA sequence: TGTGCCAGCAGCGTAGGACAAAGCAATCAGCCCCAGCATTTT.

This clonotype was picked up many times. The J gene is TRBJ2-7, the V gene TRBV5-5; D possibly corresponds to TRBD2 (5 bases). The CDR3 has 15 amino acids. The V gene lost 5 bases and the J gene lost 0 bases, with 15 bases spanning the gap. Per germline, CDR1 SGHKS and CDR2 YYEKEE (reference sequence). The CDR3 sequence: CASRKYTDFSYEQYF. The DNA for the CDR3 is TGTGCCAGCAGGAAGTATACGGACTTCTCCTACGAGCAGTACTTC. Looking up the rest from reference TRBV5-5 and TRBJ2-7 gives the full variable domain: DAGVTQSPTHLIKTRGQQVTLRCSPISGHKSVSWYQQVLGQGPQFIFQYYEKEERGRGNFPDRFSARQFPNYSSELNVNALLLGDSALYLCASRKYTDFSYEQYFGPGTRLTVT.